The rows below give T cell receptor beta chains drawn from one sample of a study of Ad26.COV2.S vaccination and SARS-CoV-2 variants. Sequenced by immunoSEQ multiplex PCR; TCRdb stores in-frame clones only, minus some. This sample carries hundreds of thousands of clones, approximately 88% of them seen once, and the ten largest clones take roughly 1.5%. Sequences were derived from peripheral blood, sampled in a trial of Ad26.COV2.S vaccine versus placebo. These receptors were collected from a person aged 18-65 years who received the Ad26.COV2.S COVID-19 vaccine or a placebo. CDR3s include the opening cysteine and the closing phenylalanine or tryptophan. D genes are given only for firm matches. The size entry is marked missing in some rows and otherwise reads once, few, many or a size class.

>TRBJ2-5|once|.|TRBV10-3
TGTGCCATCAGTGAAGAGCTACGCGAGACCCAGTACTTC
CAISEELRETQYF
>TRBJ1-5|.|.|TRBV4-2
TGTGCCAGCAGCCAAGACGGGGCCAGCAATCAGCCCCAGCATTTT
CASSQDGASNQPQHF
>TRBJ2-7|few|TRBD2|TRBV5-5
TGTGCCAGCAGCTTGGGACTTCCTAGCGGGAGGGGAAGCGAGCAGTACTTC
CASSLGLPSGRGSEQYF
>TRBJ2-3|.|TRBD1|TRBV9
TGTGCCAGCAGCGTAGGCGATGACAGGGGACAAGATACGCAGTATTTT
CASSVGDDRGQDTQYF
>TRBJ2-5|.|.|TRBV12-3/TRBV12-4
TGTGCCAGCAGCGCCTTTGAGACCCAGTACTTC
CASSAFETQYF
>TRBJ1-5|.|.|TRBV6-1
TGTGCCAGCAGTGAAGCCAATTATAGCAATCAGCCCCAGCATTTT
CASSEANYSNQPQHF
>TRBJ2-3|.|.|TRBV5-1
TGCGCCAGCAGCGCAGGTCCAGCCTCTAGCACAGATACGCAGTATTTT
CASSAGPASSTDTQYF
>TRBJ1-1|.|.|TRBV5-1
TGCGCCAGCAGCGCGGACACCCCTTGGTCGGAAGCTTTCTTT
CASSADTPWSEAFF
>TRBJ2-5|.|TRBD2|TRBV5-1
TGCGCCAGCAGCCGCCCGGGACTAGCGGGGGGGGAGACCCAGTACTTC
CASSRPGLAGGETQYF
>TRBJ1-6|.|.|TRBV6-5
TGTGCCAGCAGCTCGACACCTAGGGGTTCACCCCTCCACTTT
CASSSTPRGSPLHF
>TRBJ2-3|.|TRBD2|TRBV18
TGTGCCAGCTCACCCTCTCTAGCGGCGAGCACAGATACGCAGTATTTT
CASSPSLAASTDTQYF
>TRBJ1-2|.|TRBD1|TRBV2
TGTGCCAGCGTGAAGACAGGGAAGCGCTATGGCTACACCTTC
CASVKTGKRYGYTF
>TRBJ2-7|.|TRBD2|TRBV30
TGTGCCTGGAGTCCGGGACTAGCCCTGAGGTACGAGCAGTACTTC
CAWSPGLALRYEQYF
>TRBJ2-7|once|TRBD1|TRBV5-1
TGCGCCAGCAGCTCGTCCCCGGTCACAGGGGGCACACCGTACTTC
CASSSSPVTGGTPYF
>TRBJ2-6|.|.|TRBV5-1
TGCGCCAGCAGCTTGGGGGGAACTGGGGCCAACGTCCTGACTTTC
CASSLGGTGANVLTF
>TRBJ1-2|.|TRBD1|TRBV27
TGTGCCAGCAGTTTATCGGTGGGACAGGGGGCCCGGGGCTACACCTTC
CASSLSVGQGARGYTF
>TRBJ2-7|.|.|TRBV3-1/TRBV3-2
TGTGCCAGCAGCCCATTTGCTAGAGGCTCCGAGCAGTACTTC
CASSPFARGSEQYF
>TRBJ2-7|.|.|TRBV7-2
TGTGCCAGCAGCTTAGGAGTGTTCGGGATTTTGAACGAGCAGTACTTC
CASSLGVFGILNEQYF
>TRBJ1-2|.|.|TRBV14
TGTGCCAGCAGCCAAGTAGCAGGAAAGGCTAACTATGGCTACACCTTC
CASSQVAGKANYGYTF
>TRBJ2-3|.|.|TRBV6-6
TGTGCCAGCAGGGGAGAGGGTAGCCTCAGCACAGATACGCAGTATTTT
CASRGEGSLSTDTQYF
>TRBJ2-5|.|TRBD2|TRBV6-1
TGTGCCAGCAGTGAAGCCGAGCGGGGACTAGCGGGGGTTCCGGGGACCCAGTACTTC
CASSEAERGLAGVPGTQYF
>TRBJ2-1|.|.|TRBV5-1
TGCGCCAGCAGCCCCGGCGGCAAGGACAATGAGCAGTTCTTC
CASSPGGKDNEQFF
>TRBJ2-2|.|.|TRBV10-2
TGCGCCAGCAGTGCCAGAAGCTTCATTACCGGGGAGCTGTTTTTT
CASSARSFITGELFF
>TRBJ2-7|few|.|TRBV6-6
TGTGCCAGCAGTTGGGCTGAGCAGGCCTACGAGCAGTACTTC
CASSWAEQAYEQYF
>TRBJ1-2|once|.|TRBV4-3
TGCGCCAGCAGCCAGGGATCCCAACTCTATGGCTACACCTTC
CASSQGSQLYGYTF
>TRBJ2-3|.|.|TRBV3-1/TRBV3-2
TGTGCCAGCAGCCAAGAAAGGGCAGATACGCAGTATTTT
CASSQERADTQYF
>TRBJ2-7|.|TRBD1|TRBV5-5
TGTGCCAGCAGCGGGGGGACAGGGTCTTTTGACGAGCAGTACTTC
CASSGGTGSFDEQYF
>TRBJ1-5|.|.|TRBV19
TGTGCCAGTAGTATAGACCTAAAGCCCCAGCATTTT
CASSIDLKPQHF
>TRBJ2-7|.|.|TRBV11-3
TGTGCCAGCAGCTTACGTGGGTCCGAGCAGTACTTC
CASSLRGSEQYF
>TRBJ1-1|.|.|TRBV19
TGTGCCAGTAGTATCCGGGAGAACACTGAAGCTTTCTTT
CASSIRENTEAFF
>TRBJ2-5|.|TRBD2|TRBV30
TGTGCCTGGAGTGGGACTAGCGCTCAAGAGACCCAGTACTTC
CAWSGTSAQETQYF
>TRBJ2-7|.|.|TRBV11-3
TGTGCCAGCAGCTTTAGCGGTAACTCCTACGAGCAGTACTTC
CASSFSGNSYEQYF
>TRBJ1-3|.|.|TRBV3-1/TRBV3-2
TGTGCCAGCAGCCAAGGGGCGGGGGGCTACACTGGAAACACCATATATTTT
CASSQGAGGYTGNTIYF
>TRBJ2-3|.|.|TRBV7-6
TGTGCCAGCAGCCCCCGCACAGATACGCAGTATTTT
CASSPRTDTQYF
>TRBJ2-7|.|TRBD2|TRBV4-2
TGTGCCAGCAGCCCGCAGCGGGGGGGGAGCTACGAGCAGTACTTC
CASSPQRGGSYEQYF
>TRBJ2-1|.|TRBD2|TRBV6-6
TGTGCCAGCAGGCCGGCGGGAGGGCCTTACAATGAGCAGTTCTTC
CASRPAGGPYNEQFF
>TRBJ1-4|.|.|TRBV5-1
TGCGCCAGCAGCCCTGGGTCCGACACGTGGGGTGAAAAACTGTTTTTT
CASSPGSDTWGEKLFF
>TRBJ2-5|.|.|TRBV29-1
TGCAGCGCCCCCGGCACCGGCCTGAGGGACCAGTACTTC
CSAPGTGLRDQYF
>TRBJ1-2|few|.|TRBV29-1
TGCAGCGTTGACCTGCTTGGCTACACCTTC
CSVDLLGYTF
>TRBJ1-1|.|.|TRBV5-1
TGCGCCAGCAGCTTCAGGGAACACACTGAAGCTTTCTTT
CASSFREHTEAFF
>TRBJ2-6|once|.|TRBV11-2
TGTGCCAGCAGCTTATGGACACAGTTGTTCGGGGCCAACGTCCTGACTTTC
CASSLWTQLFGANVLTF
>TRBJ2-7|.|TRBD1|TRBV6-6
TGTGCCAGCAGACTAGACAGGGACGAGCAGTACTTC
CASRLDRDEQYF
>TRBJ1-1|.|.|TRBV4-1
TGCGCCAGCAGCCAAGTCGGAGGCGACAAGAACACTGAAGCTTTCTTT
CASSQVGGDKNTEAFF
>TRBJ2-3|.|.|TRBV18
TGTGCCAGCTCACCACCGGGTCCCAGCACAGATACGCAGTATTTT
CASSPPGPSTDTQYF
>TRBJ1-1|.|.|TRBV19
TGTGCCAGTAGTATAGTGGGGTTAAGGTTGGCGAACACTGAAGCTTTCTTT
CASSIVGLRLANTEAFF
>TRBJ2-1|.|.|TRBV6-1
TGTGCCAGCAGAGAATCTGCTACTCTTCAGGGGTACAATGAGCAGTTCTTC
CASRESATLQGYNEQFF
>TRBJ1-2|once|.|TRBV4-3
TGCGCCAGCAGCCAAGATGGTCTCTATGGCTACACCTTC
CASSQDGLYGYTF
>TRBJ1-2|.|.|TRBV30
TGTGCCTGGAGTGTGTGGGAGCCTAACTATGGCTACACCTTC
CAWSVWEPNYGYTF
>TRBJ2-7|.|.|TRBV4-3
TGCGCCAGCAGCCAAGATACTGATCGCTACGAGCAGTACTTC
CASSQDTDRYEQYF
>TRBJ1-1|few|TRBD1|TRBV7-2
TGTGCCAGCAGCTTAGCTGGGACAGCCGTCAACACTGAAGCTTTCTTT
CASSLAGTAVNTEAFF
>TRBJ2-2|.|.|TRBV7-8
TGTGCCAGCAGCCCTTGGGGGTACACCGGGGAGCTGTTTTTT
CASSPWGYTGELFF
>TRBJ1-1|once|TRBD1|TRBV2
TGTGCCAGCAGGGGGACAGGTTTAGAGTTGAGGCGAATGAACACTGAAGCTTTCTTT
CASRGTGLELRRMNTEAFF
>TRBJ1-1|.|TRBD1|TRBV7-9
TGTGCCAGCAGCTTTGGGGACAGGGGGAACACTGAAGCTTTCTTT
CASSFGDRGNTEAFF
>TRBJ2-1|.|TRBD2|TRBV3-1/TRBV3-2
TGTGCCAGCAGCCAAGATCTTAGTAGCGGGGTCTATGAGCAGTTCTTC
CASSQDLSSGVYEQFF
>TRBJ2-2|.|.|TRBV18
TGTGCCAGCTCACCAGGGTCCGGGGAGCTGTTTTTT
CASSPGSGELFF
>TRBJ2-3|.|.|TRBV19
TGTGCCAGTAGTATTAAAGGGGTTCGCACAGATACGCAGTATTTT
CASSIKGVRTDTQYF